This is a list of T cell receptor beta chains from one sample in a study of regulatory T cells in long-lasting Graves disease. From the multiplex PCR reads, TCRdb called clonotypes with MiXCR, one entry per CDR3 protein. The sample holds roughly 530,000 distinct CDR3 sequences; more than 15% are singletons and the top ten take 25%. The same sample was also studied in work on T cells in Graves' hyperthyroidism and ophthalmopathy.

The sequencing here drew on peripheral blood mononuclear cells (PBMCs), taken at new diagnosis, from a patient treated with antithyroid drugs. These TCRs come from a woman aged 40 to 65 with Graves disease. The CDR3 runs from the conserved cysteine through the conserved F or W. The order of the fields is D gene, clone size, J gene, V gene, CDR3 DNA, CDR3 protein. A D gene is named only where the DNA matches it firmly. Some rows have no size entry. The others give once, few or many, or a class for an expanded clone.

>.|many|TRBJ1-1|TRBV20-1
TGCAGTGCTAGATTGGGGGGGCAGAACACTGAAGCTTTCTTT
CSARLGGQNTEAFF
>TRBD1|few|TRBJ2-1|TRBV7-9
TGTGCCAGCAGAAAATCCGACAGGGTGGAGCAGTTCTTC
CASRKSDRVEQFF
>TRBD1|.|TRBJ1-1|TRBV7-3
TGTGCCAGCAGCCAAATAGGACAGGGCGACACTGAAGCTTTCTTT
CASSQIGQGDTEAFF
>TRBD2|few|TRBJ2-7|TRBV20-1
TGCAGTGTGCACCCTCTTAAACTCAGGACTAGCGGCTCCTACGAGCAGTACTTC
CSVHPLKLRTSGSYEQYF
>.|many|TRBJ1-6|TRBV6-1
TGTGCCAGCAGTGAAACGGACAGAATGTATAATTCACCCCTCCACTTT
CASSETDRMYNSPLHF
>TRBD1|.|TRBJ1-2|TRBV6-1
TGTGCCAGCCAGGGGGGAGACTATGGCTACACCTTC
CASQGGDYGYTF
>.|few|TRBJ2-7|TRBV18
TGTGCCAGCTCACCCCGGAGTGGCGGCGTGAGCTCCTACGAGCAGTACTTC
CASSPRSGGVSSYEQYF
>TRBD1|many|TRBJ2-7|TRBV28
TGTGCCAGCAGTCCGGGACAGGTTTCTACCGAGCAGTACTTC
CASSPGQVSTEQYF
>.|.|TRBJ2-7|TRBV11-2
TGTGCCAGCAGCAGAACCGGGACTCGGCAGTACTTC
CASSRTGTRQYF
>TRBD2|.|TRBJ2-1|TRBV5-1
TGCGCCAGCAGCTTGTCCCCGGGAGGGGGAACGGATGAGCAGTTCTTC
CASSLSPGGGTDEQFF
>.|.|TRBJ1-1|TRBV4-1
TGCGCCAGCAGCCAAAGCAGGCTTAAAATAATGAACACTGAAGCTTTCTTT
CASSQSRLKIMNTEAFF
>TRBD1|many|TRBJ2-7|TRBV28
TGTGCCAGCAGTCGGGACAGGGTCCGTCGTCGCGAGCAGTACTTC
CASSRDRVRRREQYF
>TRBD1|few|TRBJ1-1|TRBV4-1
TGCGCCAGCAGCCAAGCTGTTGACAGGGAAGGTTTTGTTGGCCGGGCAGCTTTCTTT
CASSQAVDREGFVGRAAFF
>TRBD1|many|TRBJ2-2|TRBV20-1
TGCAGTGCTAGAGATCTACAGGGGGATACCGGGGAGCTGTTTTTT
CSARDLQGDTGELFF
>.|.|TRBJ1-2|TRBV6-2/TRBV6-3
TGTGCCAGCAGTTACACGGCGGGGTTGAACTATGGCTACACCTTC
CASSYTAGLNYGYTF
>.|many|TRBJ1-5|TRBV19
TGTGCCAGTGAAACAGGAGATCAGCCCCAGCATTTT
CASETGDQPQHF
>.|many|TRBJ2-1|TRBV11-3
TGTGCCAGCAGCTTTTCGAAGGGACCCTACAATGAGCAGTTCTTC
CASSFSKGPYNEQFF
>TRBD2|many|TRBJ2-1|TRBV12-3/TRBV12-4
TGTGCCAGCAGTTCGGGACTAGTAAGGGGCAATGAGCAGTTCTTC
CASSSGLVRGNEQFF
>TRBD1|.|TRBJ2-6|TRBV10-3
TGTGCCATCAGTCCGCGGACAGGGGGCGTAGGGTCTGGGGCCAACGTCCTGACTTTC
CAISPRTGGVGSGANVLTF
>TRBD1|many|TRBJ1-1|TRBV2
TGTGCCAGCAGTCGGGACAGGGGAGGATTGAACACTGAAGCTTTCTTT
CASSRDRGGLNTEAFF
>.|many|TRBJ1-2|TRBV6-6
TGTGCCAGCAGTTACTCGAGGGGCAATAACTATGGCTACACCTTC
CASSYSRGNNYGYTF
>TRBD1|many|TRBJ2-7|TRBV3-1
TGTGCCAGCAGCCTACCGGGACAGAGCTCCTACGAGCAGTACTTC
CASSLPGQSSYEQYF
>.|few|TRBJ2-1|TRBV7-9
TGTGCCAGCAGCCCCCTAGGAGGAGACAATGAGCAGTTCTTC
CASSPLGGDNEQFF
>.|many|TRBJ2-2|TRBV5-1
TGCGCCAGCAGCTTACTAGTGACCGGGGAGCTGTTTTTT
CASSLLVTGELFF
>TRBD1|many|TRBJ2-5|TRBV7-4
TGTGCCAGACGGGACAGCCAAGAGACCCAGTACTTC
CARRDSQETQYF
>.|few|TRBJ1-1|TRBV7-9
TGTGCCAGCAGCAAAGACGGGGCTTCGGTGGGCGCTGAAGCTTTCTTT
CASSKDGASVGAEAFF
>TRBD1|.|TRBJ1-2|TRBV5-6
TGTGCCAGCAGCTTGGGTGGACAGGGGACGACTGGCTACACCTTC
CASSLGGQGTTGYTF
>TRBD1|many|TRBJ1-2|TRBV7-9
TGTGCCAGCAGTCGGGACAGGGACTATGGCTACACCTTC
CASSRDRDYGYTF
>.|many|TRBJ1-5|TRBV7-8
TGTGCCAGCAGCCCGAATAGGCGGACCGGGTTCTTGCCCCAGCATTTT
CASSPNRRTGFLPQHF
>TRBD1|.|TRBJ2-3|TRBV20-1
TGCAGTGTAACGGACAGGGGCACCACAGATACGCAGTATTTT
CSVTDRGTTDTQYF
>TRBD1|many|TRBJ1-2|TRBV6-1
TGTGCCAGCAGTATGCGACAGGGGGCGGCCTATGGCTACACCTTC
CASSMRQGAAYGYTF
>.|.|TRBJ2-2|TRBV14
TGTGCCAGCAGCCAGGAAGGGACCGACTTACGGGGTCGGACCGGGGAGCTGTTTTTT
CASSQEGTDLRGRTGELFF
>.|many|TRBJ2-5|TRBV27
TGTGCCAGCAGTTTAACGCTAGCCGTGGGGACCCAGTACTTC
CASSLTLAVGTQYF
>TRBD2|many|TRBJ2-7|TRBV28
TGTGCCAGCAGTGTGGGGGGGGTCTCCTACGAGCAGTACTTC
CASSVGGVSYEQYF
>TRBD1|few|TRBJ1-4|TRBV29-1
TGCAGCGGATCCGACAGGGGCCCGAATGAAAAACTGTTTTTT
CSGSDRGPNEKLFF
>TRBD1|.|TRBJ2-2|TRBV10-3
TGTGCCACGCCTTGGGGGACAGGGTCTTCGAACACCGGGGAGCTGTTTTTT
CATPWGTGSSNTGELFF
>.|many|TRBJ2-7|TRBV12-3/TRBV12-4
TGTGCCAGCAGTATAAGCGCCCTGGGGTACGAGCAGTACTTC
CASSISALGYEQYF
>.|few|TRBJ1-2|TRBV9
TGTGCCAGCAGCGTAGCTCCCTCCACCCTGGATGGCTACACCTTC
CASSVAPSTLDGYTF
>.|many|TRBJ2-3|TRBV12-3/TRBV12-4
TGTGCCAGCAGTTCCGCTCTAGTGGCAGATACGCAGTATTTT
CASSSALVADTQYF
>.|many|TRBJ1-6|TRBV12-3/TRBV12-4
TGTGCCAGCAGATATCCGGGAACTTCACCCCTCCACTTT
CASRYPGTSPLHF